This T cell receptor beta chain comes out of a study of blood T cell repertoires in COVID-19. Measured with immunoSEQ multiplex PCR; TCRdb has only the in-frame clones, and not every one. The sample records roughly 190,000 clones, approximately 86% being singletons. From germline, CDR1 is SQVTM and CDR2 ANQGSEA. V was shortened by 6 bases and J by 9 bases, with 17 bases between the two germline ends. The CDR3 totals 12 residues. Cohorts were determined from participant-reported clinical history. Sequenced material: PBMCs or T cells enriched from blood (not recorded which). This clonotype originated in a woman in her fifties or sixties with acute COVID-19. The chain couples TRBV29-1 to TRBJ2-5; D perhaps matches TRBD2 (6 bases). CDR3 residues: CSVVAGSAAQYF. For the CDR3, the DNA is TGCAGCGTAGTTGCGGGATCGGCGGCCCAGTACTTC.